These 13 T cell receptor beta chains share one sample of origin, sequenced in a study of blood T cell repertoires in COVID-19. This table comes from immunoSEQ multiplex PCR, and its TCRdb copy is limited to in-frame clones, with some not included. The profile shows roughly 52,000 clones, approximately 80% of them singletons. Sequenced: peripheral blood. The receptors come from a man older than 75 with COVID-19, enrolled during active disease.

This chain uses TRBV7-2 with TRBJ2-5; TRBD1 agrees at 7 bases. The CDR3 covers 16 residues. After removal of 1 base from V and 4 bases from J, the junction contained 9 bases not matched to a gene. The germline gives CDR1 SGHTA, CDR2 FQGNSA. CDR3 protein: CASSLGRQGRGETQYF. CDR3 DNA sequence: TGTGCCAGCAGCTTAGGCCGACAGGGTAGGGGAGAGACCCAGTACTTC.

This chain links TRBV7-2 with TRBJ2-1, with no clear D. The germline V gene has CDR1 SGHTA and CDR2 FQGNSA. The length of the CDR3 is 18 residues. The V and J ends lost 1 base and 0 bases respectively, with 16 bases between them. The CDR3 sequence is CASSLGFPTVSSYNEQFF. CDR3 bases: TGTGCCAGCAGCTTAGGCTTCCCGACTGTTAGCTCCTACAATGAGCAGTTCTTC.

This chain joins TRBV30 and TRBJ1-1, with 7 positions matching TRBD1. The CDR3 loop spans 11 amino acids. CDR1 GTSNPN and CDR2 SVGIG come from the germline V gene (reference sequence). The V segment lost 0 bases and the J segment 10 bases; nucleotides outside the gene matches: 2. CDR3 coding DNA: TGTGCCTGGAGTGTACAGGGGTTAGCTTTCTTT. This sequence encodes CAWSVQGLAFF.

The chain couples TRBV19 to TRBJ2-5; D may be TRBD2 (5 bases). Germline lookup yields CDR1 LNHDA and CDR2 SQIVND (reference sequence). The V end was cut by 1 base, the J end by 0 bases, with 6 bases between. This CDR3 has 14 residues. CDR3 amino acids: CASSIGGYQETQYF. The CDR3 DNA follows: TGTGCCAGTAGTATAGGAGGGTACCAAGAGACCCAGTACTTC.

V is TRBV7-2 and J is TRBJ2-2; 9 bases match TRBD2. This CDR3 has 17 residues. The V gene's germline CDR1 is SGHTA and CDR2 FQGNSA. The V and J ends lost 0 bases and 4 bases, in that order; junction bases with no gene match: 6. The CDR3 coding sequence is TGTGCCAGCAGCTTAGCCAGCGGGACTAGCCTCACCGGGGAGCTGTTTTTT. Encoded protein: CASSLASGTSLTGELFF.

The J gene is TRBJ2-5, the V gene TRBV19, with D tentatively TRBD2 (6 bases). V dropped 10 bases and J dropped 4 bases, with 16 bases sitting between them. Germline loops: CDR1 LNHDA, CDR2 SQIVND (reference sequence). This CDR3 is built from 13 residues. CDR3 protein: CATTGVGGETQYF. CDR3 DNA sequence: TGTGCCACCACCGGAGTGGGGGGAGAGACCCAGTACTTC.

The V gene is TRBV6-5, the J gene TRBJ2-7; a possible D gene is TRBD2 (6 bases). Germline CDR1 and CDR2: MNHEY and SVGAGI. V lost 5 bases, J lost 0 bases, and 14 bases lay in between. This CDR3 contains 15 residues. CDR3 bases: TGTGCCAGCAGTCCCCCTGGGGGGAGCTCCTACGAGCAGTACTTC. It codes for CASSPPGGSSYEQYF.

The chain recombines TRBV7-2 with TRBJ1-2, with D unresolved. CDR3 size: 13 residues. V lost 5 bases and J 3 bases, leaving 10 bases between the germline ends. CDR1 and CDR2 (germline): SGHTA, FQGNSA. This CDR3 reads CASSASRDYGYTF. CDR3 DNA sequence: TGTGCCAGCAGCGCCTCCCGGGACTATGGCTACACCTTC.

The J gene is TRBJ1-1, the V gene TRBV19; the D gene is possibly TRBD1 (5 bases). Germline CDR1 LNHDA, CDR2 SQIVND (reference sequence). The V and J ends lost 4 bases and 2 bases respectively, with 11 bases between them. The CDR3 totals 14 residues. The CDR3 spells CASSNAGINTEAFF. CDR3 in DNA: TGTGCCAGTAGTAATGCAGGGATTAACACTGAAGCTTTCTTT.

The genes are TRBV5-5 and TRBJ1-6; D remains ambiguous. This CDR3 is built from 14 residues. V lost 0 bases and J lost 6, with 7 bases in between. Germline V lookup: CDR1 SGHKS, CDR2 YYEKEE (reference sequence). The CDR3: CASSLAVTNSPLHF. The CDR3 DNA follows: TGTGCCAGCAGCTTGGCGGTAACTAATTCACCCCTCCACTTT.

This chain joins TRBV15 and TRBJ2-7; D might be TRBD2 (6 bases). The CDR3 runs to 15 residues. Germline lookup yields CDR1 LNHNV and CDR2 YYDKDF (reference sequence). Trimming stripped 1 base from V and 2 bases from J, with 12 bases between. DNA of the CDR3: TGTGCCACCAGCAGAGCTCGCGGGACGGCCTACGAGCAGTACGTC. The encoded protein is CATSRARGTAYEQYV.

The CDR3 loop reads CASSSFYKTGQQETQYF. In DNA, the CDR3 is TGTGCCAGCAGCTCCTTTTATAAGACAGGGCAACAAGAGACCCAGTACTTC. V is TRBV5-6 and J is TRBJ2-5, with TRBD1 identical over 7 bases. Germline assignment: CDR1 SGHDT and CDR2 YYEEEE. V lost 3 bases to trimming and J lost 2 bases; unmatched junction nucleotides: 13. This CDR3 region has 17 residues.

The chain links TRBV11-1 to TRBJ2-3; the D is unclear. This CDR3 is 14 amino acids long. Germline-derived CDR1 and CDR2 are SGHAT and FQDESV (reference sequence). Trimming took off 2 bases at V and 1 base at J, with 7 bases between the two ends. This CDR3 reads CASSLRSGTDTQYF. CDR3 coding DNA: TGTGCCAGCAGCTTAAGGAGTGGCACAGATACGCAGTATTTT.